This TCR beta chain comes out of a study of T cell repertoires in cytomegalovirus infection (dated by TCRdb to between 2017 and 2020). For the study in its entirety: Recently identified HLA-C-restricted CMV epitopes, whose presentation resists viral immunomodulation, were targeted by peptide stimulations together with well-studied HLA-B-restricted epitopes. Because public TCR beta signatures pointed to carriage of CMV infection together with the matching HLA type, the HLA type of each donor mattered for the analysis.

This sample was sequenced with an Illumina HiSeq 1500. TCRdb trimmed public reads at Q25 via fastp, called clones via MiXCR and kept in-frame beta chains. Rows with a matching CDR3 protein are joined into one entry that keeps the most common DNA and genes. For this sample there are a few hundred thousand distinct CDR3 sequences; about 20% appear just once. Approximately 19% of the sample belongs to the ten largest clones. Overall results and qualifications from the work: The ex vivo response was dominated by HLA-C-restricted CMV-specific TCR beta clonotypes, which also provided the single most frequent clonotype in two of eight donors. In both this cohort and an independent approximately 370-donor cohort, the cumulative frequency of public TCR beta family members distinguished carriers of CMV infection plus the relevant HLA type.

The CDR3, from cysteine to phenylalanine, totals 17 residues. Kept here is only the CDR3 DNA, which spans 51 bases and is read in frame from base 1. In the germline V gene, CDR1 corresponds to MDHEN and CDR2 to SYDVKM. The germline ends are 20 bases apart after V is trimmed by 7 bases and J by 0 bases. This sample's treatment or condition label indicates: in vitro stimulation with specific CMV peptide epitopes to enrich CMV-specific T cells. About this clonotype: Its target antigen remains unknown. No base quality information exists; no much larger clone differs at one position.

The sequencing used cultured PBMCs, collected from culture after CMV antigen stimulation. This clonotype was sampled from a human donor in good health (CMV status not recorded). Some clones in this sample may be carry-over from other donors' samples. Recombination joined TRBV28 with TRBJ2-3, with no D gene named confidently. The CDR3 is CASTLGYSFTSTDTQYF. The DNA reads as follows: TGTGCCAGCACCCTGGGTTACAGCTTTACTAGCACAGATACGCAGTATTTT.